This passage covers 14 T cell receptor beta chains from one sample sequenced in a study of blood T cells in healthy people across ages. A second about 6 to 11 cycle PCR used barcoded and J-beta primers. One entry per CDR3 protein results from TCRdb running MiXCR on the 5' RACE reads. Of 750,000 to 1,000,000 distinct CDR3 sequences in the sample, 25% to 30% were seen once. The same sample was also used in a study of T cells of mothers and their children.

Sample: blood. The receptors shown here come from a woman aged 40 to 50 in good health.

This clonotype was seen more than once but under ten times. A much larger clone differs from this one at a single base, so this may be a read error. As DNA, the CDR3 is TGCGCCAGCAACCAAGCCCCAACAGTGAACACTGAAGCTTTCTTT. Residues: CASNQAPTVNTEAFF. The chain joins TRBV4-3 to TRBJ1-1, with D uncertain. The CDR3 length is 15 residues. The germline V gene encodes CDR1 LGHNA and CDR2 YSLEER.

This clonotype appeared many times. The CDR3 region has the DNA TGCGCCAGCAGCCAGGATCGAGACCGGAACTATGGCTACACCTTC. Encoded protein: CASSQDRDRNYGYTF. The chain combines TRBV4-1 with TRBJ1-2; D call uncertain. The CDR3 contains 15 residues. With 3 bases removed from V and 2 bases from J, the gap between germline ends came to 13 bases. Germline V CDR1 and CDR2: MGHRA, YSYEKL.

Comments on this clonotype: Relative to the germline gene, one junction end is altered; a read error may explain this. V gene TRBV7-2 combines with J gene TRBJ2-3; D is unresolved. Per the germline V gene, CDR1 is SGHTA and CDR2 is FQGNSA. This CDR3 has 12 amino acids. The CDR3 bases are TGTGCCAGCAGCCCATACACAGATACGCAGGATTTT. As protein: CASSPYTDTQDF.

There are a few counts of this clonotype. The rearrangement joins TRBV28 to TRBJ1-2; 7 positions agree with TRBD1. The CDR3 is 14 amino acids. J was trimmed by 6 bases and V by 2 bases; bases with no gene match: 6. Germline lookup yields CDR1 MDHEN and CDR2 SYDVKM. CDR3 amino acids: CASSLGQGDNGYTF. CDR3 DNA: TGTGCCAGCAGTTTAGGGCAGGGGGATAATGGCTACACCTTC.

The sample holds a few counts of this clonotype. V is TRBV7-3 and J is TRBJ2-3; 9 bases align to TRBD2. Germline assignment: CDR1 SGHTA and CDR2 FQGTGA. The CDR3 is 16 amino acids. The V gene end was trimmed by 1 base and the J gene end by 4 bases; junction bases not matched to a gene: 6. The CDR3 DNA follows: TGTGCCAGCAGCTTAATGGCTAGCGGGGTGGCAGATACGCAGTATTTT. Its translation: CASSLMASGVADTQYF.

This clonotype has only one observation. As DNA, the CDR3 is TGCAGTGCTACCTTCCCCGGGGGGCGGGGCGGGGAGCTGTTTTTT. Residues: CSATFPGGRGGELFF. The chain recombines TRBV20-1 with TRBJ2-2, with a tentative D call TRBD2 (7 bases). Germline CDR1 DFQATT, CDR2 SNEGSKA (reference sequence). The CDR3 is made up of 15 amino acids. Trimming cost V 4 bases and J 7 bases, with 19 bases left between them.

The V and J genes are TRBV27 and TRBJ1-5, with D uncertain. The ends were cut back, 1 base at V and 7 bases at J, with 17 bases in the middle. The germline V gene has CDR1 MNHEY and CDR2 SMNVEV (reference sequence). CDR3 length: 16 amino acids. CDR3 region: CASSLYAHPAGQPQHF. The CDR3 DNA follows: TGTGCCAGCAGTTTATACGCTCATCCCGCGGGGCAGCCCCAGCATTTT.

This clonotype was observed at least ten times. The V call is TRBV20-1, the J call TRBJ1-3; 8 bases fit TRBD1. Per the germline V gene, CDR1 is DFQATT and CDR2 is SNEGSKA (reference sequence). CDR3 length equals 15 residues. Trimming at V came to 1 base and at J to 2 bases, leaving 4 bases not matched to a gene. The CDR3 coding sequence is TGCAGTGCTAGAGTAATGACAGGGGCTGGAAACACCATATATTTT. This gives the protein CSARVMTGAGNTIYF.

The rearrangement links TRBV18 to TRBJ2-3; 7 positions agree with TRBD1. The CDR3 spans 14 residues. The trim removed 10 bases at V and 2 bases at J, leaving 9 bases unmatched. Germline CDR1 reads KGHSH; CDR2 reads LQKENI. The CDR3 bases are TGTGCCACCGGGGCAGGGGGTCTCACAGATACGCAGTATTTT. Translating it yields CATGAGGLTDTQYF.

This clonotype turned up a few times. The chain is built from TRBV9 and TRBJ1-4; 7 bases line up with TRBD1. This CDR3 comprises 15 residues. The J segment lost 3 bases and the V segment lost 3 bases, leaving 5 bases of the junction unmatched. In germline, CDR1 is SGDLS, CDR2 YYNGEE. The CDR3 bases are TGTGCCAGCAGCGCCCGACAGGGTTCTAATGAAAAACTGTTTTTT. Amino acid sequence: CASSARQGSNEKLFF.

The CDR3 spells CASSQLAGGVGNEQFF. In DNA, the CDR3 is TGCGCCAGCAGCCAGCTAGCGGGAGGGGTTGGGAATGAGCAGTTCTTC. V usage is TRBV5-1 and J usage is TRBJ2-1; 12 nucleotides align to TRBD2. Germline V gives CDR1 SGHRS, CDR2 YFSETQ. CDR3 length: 16 residues. J lost 7 bases, V lost 4 bases, and 9 bases had no gene match.

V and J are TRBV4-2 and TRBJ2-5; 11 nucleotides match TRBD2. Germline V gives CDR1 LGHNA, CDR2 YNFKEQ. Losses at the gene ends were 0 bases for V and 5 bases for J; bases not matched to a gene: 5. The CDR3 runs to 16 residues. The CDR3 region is CASSQERASGGETQYF. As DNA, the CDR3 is TGTGCCAGCAGCCAAGAGAGGGCTAGCGGGGGGGAGACCCAGTACTTC.

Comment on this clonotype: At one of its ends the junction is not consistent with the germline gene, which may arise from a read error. The CDR3, as DNA: TGTGCCAGCAACATAGGAGGGGTGGGTGGTAATGGGCAGTTCTTC. It codes for CASNIGGVGGNGQFF. The V gene is TRBV7-9, the J gene TRBJ2-1; D might be TRBD2 (6 bases). From germline, CDR1 is SEHNR and CDR2 FQNEAQ (reference sequence). The CDR3 length is 15 residues.

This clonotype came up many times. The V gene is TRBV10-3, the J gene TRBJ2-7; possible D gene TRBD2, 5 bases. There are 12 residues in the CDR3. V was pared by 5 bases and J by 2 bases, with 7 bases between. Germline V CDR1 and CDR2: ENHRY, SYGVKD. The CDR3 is CAISPGAYEQYF. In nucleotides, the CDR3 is TGTGCCATCAGTCCCGGGGCCTACGAGCAGTACTTC.